This entry is about one T cell receptor beta chain. The CDR3 covers 17 residues. J gave up 3 bases and V 1 base, and 10 bases lay outside the gene matches. Germline CDR1 and CDR2: WSHSY and SAAADI. This sample was taken from a study of blood T cell repertoires in COVID-19. Original processing methods: From reference gene primer amplification, estimates of nucleated cell counts were derived. TCRdb's copy holds only in-frame clones and misses some; the assay was immunoSEQ multiplex PCR. V, J and clone size reflect that table, while D and trimming were determined from the DNA. The sample consists of 140,000 or so clones, around 80% of them appearing once.

Sequencing input: peripheral blood. The chain joins TRBV10-2 to TRBJ2-7; TRBD2 matches at 9 bases. This clonotype was obtained from a man aged 70 or older who had recovered from COVID-19. The CDR3, as DNA: TGCGCCAGCAGTGAGTGGTTAGCGGGAGTTCTCCGCTACGAGCAGTACTTC. Residues: CASSEWLAGVLRYEQYF.